The T cell receptor beta chain described here comes from a study of blood T cell repertoires in COVID-19. Study-level background: Sample material is recorded as cDNA or gDNA derived from T cells, B-cell-depleted T cells, or PBMCs.

In the source study's methods: It was from reference gene primer amplification that nucleated cell counts were estimated. Measured with immunoSEQ multiplex PCR; TCRdb has only the in-frame clones, and not every one. V, J and clone size were drawn from that table, and D and trimming were deduced from the DNA. The sample holds roughly 130,000 clones; 82% are singletons and the top ten take about 5%. Trimming pared 6 bases from V and 2 bases from J, leaving 13 bases between. The length of the CDR3 is 13 residues. Looked up from germline, CDR1 is SQVTM and CDR2 is ANQGSEA. The chain carries TRBV29-1 and TRBJ1-1; weak D call: TRBD1 (6 bases). The material sequenced was peripheral blood. The source of this sequence is a woman between 65 and 79 years old with acute or convalescent COVID-19. The CDR3 spells CSVRQTGNTEAFF. In DNA, the CDR3 is TGCAGCGTCCGACAGACAGGAAACACTGAAGCTTTCTTT.